This T cell receptor beta chain was identified in a study of cytomegalovirus exposure and HLA in healthy donors. About this clone: What it recognizes is unknown.

General observations from the study: An assumption of roughly uniform sequencing depth across donors underlay the presence/absence analyses.

The donors gave bone marrow, and they were healthy. The PCR made use of 60 Vbeta and 13 Jbeta primers. TCRdb keeps only in-frame clones here, not all; method: immunoSEQ multiplex PCR. The table shows 150,000 to 200,000 clones, with around 85% occurring only once. The CDR3 runs 15 residues. CDR1 SGHTA and CDR2 FQGNSA come from the germline V gene. Trimming cost V 5 bases and J 1 base, with 12 bases left between them. The J gene is TRBJ2-1, the V gene TRBV7-2; the D gene is possibly TRBD1 (6 bases). The origin of this receptor is a human donor in good health. Sequencing was carried out using PBMCs. The CDR3: CASSQRQVSYNEQFF. The CDR3 DNA follows: TGTGCCAGCAGCCAGAGACAGGTTTCCTACAATGAGCAGTTCTTC. Full variable domain (remainder filled in from reference TRBV7-2 and TRBJ2-1): GAGVSQSPSNKVTEKGKDVELRCDPISGHTALYWYRQSLGQGLEFLIYFQGNSAPDKSGLPSDRFSAERTGGSVSTLTIQRTQQEDSAVYLCASSQRQVSYNEQFFGPGTRLTVL.